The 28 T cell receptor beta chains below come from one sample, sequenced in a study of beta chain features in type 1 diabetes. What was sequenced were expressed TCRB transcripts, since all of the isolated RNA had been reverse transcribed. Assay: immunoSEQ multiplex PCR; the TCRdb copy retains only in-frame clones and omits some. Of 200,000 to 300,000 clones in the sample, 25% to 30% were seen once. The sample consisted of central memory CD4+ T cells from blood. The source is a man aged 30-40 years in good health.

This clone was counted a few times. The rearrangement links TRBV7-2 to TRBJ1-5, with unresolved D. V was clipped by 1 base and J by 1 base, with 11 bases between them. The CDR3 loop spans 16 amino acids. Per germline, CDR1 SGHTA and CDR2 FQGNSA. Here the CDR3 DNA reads TGTGCCAGCAGCTTAGGCCACGCAATGAGCAATCAGCCCCAGCATTTT. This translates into CASSLGHAMSNQPQHF.

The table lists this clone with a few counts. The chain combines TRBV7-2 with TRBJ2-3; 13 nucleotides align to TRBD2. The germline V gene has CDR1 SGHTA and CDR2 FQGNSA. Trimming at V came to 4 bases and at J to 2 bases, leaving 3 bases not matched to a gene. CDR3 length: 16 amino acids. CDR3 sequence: CASSSGLAGVTDTQYF. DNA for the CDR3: TGTGCCAGCAGCTCCGGACTAGCGGGGGTCACAGATACGCAGTATTTT.

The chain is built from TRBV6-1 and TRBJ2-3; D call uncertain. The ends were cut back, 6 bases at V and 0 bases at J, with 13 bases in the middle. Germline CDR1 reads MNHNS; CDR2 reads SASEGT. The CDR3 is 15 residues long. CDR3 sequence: CASSVISASTDTQYF. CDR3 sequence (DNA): TGTGCCAGCAGCGTCATTTCAGCTAGCACAGATACGCAGTATTTT.

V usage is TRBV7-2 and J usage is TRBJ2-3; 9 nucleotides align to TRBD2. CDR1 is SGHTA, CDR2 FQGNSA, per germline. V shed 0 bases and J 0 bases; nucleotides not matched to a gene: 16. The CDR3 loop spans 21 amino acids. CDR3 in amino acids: CASSLARESGRTLLSTDTQYF. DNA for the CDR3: TGTGCCAGCAGCTTAGCCCGAGAGAGCGGGAGGACGCTCCTTAGCACAGATACGCAGTATTTT.

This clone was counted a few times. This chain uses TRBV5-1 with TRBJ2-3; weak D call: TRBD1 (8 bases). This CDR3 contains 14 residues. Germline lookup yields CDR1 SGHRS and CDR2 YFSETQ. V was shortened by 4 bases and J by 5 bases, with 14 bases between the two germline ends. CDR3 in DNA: TGCGCCAGCAGCATGACAGGGGAGGGAGATACGCAGTATTTT. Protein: CASSMTGEGDTQYF.

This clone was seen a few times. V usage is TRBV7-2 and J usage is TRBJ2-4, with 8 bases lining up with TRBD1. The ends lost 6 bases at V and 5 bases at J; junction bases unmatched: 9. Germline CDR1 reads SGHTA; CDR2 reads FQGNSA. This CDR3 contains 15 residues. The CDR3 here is CASSSYRTGQNIQYF. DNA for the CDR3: TGTGCCAGCAGTTCCTACCGGACAGGGCAAAACATTCAGTACTTC. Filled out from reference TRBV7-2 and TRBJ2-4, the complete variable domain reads GAGVSQSPSNKVTEKGKDVELRCDPISGHTALYWYRQSLGQGLEFLIYFQGNSAPDKSGLPSDRFSAERTGGSVSTLTIQRTQQEDSAVYLCASSSYRTGQNIQYFGAGTRLSVL.

Here the CDR3 reads CASSADLGREQYF. The CDR3 nucleotides read TGTGCCAGCAGCGCCGACTTGGGCCGGGAGCAGTACTTC. This chain connects TRBV9 to TRBJ2-7; D remains ambiguous. The V and J ends lost 3 bases and 7 bases respectively, with 14 bases between them. Germline loops: CDR1 SGDLS, CDR2 YYNGEE. The CDR3 has 13 amino acids. The variable domain in full, completed from reference TRBV9 and TRBJ2-7, reads DSGVTQTPKHLITATGQRVTLRCSPRSGDLSVYWYQQSLDQGLQFLIQYYNGEERAKGNILERFSAQQFPDLHSELNLSSLELGDSALYFCASSADLGREQYFGPGTRLTVT.

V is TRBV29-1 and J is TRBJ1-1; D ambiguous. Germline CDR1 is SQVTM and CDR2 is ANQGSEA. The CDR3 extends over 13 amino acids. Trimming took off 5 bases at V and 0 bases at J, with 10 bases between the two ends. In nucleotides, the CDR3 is TGCAGCGTTCCGGCGCCTATGAACACTGAAGCTTTCTTT. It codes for CSVPAPMNTEAFF.

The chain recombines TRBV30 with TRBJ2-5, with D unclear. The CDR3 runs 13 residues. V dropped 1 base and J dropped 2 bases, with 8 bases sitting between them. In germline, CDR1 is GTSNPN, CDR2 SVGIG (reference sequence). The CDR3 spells CAWSGTAQETQYF. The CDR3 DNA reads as TGTGCCTGGAGTGGTACGGCTCAAGAGACCCAGTACTTC.

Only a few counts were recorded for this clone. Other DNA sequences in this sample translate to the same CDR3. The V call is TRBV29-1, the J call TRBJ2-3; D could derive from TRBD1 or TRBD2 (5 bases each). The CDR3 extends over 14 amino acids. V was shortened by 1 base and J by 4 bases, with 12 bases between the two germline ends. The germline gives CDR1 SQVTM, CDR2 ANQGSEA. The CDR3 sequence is CSVEGGRGADTQYF. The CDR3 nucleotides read TGCAGCGTTGAAGGTGGGAGAGGGGCAGATACGCAGTATTTT.

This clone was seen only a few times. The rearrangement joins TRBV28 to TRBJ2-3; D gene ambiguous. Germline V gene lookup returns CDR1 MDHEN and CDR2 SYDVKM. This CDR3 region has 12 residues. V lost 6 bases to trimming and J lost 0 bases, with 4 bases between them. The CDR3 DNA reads TGTGCCAGCAGGAAAAGCACAGATACGCAGTATTTT. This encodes CASRKSTDTQYF.

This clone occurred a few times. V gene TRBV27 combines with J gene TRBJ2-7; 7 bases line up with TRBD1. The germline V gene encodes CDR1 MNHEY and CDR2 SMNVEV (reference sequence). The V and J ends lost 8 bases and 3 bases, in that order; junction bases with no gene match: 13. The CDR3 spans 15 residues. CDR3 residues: CASRNYRGASYEQYF. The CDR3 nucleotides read TGTGCCAGCCGCAACTACAGGGGAGCGAGCTACGAGCAGTACTTC.

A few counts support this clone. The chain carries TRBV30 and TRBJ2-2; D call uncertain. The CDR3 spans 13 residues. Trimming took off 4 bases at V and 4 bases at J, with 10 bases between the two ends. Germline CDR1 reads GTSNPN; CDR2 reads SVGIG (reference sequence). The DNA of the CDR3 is TGTGCCTGGAAGTTCGTGGGCACCGGGGAGCTGTTTTTT. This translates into CAWKFVGTGELFF. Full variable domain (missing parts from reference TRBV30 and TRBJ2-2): SQTIHQWPATLVQPVGSPLSLECTVEGTSNPNLYWYRQAAGRGLQLLFYSVGIGQISSEVPQNLSASRPQDRQFILSSKKLLLSDSGFYLCAWKFVGTGELFFGEGSRLTVL.

CDR3 residues: CASSLPGQTSMGQYF. In nucleotides, the CDR3 is TGTGCCAGCAGCCTACCGGGACAGACGTCAATGGGGCAGTACTTC. V is TRBV7-9 and J is TRBJ2-7, with 7 bases matching TRBD1. This CDR3 is built from 15 residues. The trim removed 5 bases at V and 9 bases at J, leaving 16 bases unmatched. Germline V CDR1 and CDR2: SEHNR, FQNEAQ (reference sequence).

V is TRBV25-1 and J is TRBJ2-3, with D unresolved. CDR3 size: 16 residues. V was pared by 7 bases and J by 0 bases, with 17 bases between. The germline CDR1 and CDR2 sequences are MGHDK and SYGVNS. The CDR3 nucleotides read TGTGCCAGCACCCCCCAAAGGGCCGAGAGCACAGATACGCAGTATTTT. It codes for CASTPQRAESTDTQYF.

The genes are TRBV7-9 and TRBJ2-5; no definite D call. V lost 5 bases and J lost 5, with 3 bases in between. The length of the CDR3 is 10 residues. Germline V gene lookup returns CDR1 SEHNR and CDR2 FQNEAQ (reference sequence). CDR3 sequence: CASSAETQYF. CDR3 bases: TGTGCCAGCAGCGCCGAGACCCAGTACTTC.

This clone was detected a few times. CDR3 nucleotide sequence: TGTGCCAGCAGCACGCCTGAGTTGCTAGAGACCCAGTACTTC. It codes for CASSTPELLETQYF. The chain links TRBV7-8 to TRBJ2-5; D gene uncertain. Germline assignment: CDR1 SGHVS and CDR2 FQNEAQ. The length of the CDR3 is 14 residues. V was clipped by 5 bases and J by 4 bases, with 14 bases between them.

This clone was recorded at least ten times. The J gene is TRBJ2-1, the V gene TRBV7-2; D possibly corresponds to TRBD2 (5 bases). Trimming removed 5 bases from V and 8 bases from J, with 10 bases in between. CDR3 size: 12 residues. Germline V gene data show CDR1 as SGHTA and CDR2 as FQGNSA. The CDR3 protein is CASSLTRDEQFF. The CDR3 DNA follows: TGTGCCAGCAGCCTCACGCGGGATGAGCAGTTCTTC.

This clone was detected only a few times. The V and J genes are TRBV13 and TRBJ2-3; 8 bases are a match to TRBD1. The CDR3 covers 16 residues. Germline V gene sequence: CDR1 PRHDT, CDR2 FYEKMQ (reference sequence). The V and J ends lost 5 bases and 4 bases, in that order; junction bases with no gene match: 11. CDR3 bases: TGTGCCAGCAGCGTACCCTGGGACAGGCCAGCAGATACGCAGTATTTT. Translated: CASSVPWDRPADTQYF. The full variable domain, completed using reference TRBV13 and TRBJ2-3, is AAGVIQSPRHLIKEKRETATLKCYPIPRHDTVYWYQQGPGQDPQFLISFYEKMQSDKGSIPDRFSAQQFSDYHSELNMSSLELGDSALYFCASSVPWDRPADTQYFGPGTRLTVL.

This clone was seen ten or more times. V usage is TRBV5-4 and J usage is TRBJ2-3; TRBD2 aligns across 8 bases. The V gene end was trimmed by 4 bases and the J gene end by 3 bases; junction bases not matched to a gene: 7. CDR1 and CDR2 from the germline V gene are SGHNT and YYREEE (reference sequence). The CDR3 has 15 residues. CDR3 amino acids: CASSRGGQKTDTQYF. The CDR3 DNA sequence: TGTGCCAGCAGCCGGGGGGGCCAGAAGACAGATACGCAGTATTTT.

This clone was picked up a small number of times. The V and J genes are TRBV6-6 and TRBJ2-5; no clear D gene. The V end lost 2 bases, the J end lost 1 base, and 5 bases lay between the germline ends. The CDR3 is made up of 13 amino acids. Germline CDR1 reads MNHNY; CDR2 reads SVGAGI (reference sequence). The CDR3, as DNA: TGTGCCAGCAGTTACACCAGCCAAGAGACCCAGTACTTC. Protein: CASSYTSQETQYF.

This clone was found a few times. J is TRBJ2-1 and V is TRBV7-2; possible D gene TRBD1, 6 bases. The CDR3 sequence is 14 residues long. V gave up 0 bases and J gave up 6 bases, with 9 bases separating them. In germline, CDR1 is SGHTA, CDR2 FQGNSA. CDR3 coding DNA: TGTGCCAGCAGCTTAGCGGGGGCCATCAATGAGCAGTTCTTC. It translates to CASSLAGAINEQFF.

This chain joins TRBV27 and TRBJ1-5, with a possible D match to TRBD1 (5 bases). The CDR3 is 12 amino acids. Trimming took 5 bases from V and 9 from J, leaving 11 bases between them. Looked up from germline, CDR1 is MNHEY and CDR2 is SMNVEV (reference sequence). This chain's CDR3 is CASSPNGGPQHF. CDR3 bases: TGTGCCAGCAGTCCGAACGGGGGGCCCCAGCATTTT.

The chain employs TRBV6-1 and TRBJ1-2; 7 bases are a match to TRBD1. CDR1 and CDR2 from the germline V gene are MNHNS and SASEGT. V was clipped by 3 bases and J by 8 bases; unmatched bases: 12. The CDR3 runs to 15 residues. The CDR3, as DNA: TGTGCCAGCAGTGAGAGTTCGACAGGGCGGAGGGGCTACACCTTC. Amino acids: CASSESSTGRRGYTF.

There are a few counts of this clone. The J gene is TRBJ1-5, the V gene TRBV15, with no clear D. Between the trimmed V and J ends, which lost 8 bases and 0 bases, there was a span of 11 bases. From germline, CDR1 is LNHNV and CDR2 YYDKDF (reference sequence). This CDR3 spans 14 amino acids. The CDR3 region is CATGVDLSNQPQHF. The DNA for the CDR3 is TGTGCCACCGGGGTCGACCTTAGCAATCAGCCCCAGCATTTT.

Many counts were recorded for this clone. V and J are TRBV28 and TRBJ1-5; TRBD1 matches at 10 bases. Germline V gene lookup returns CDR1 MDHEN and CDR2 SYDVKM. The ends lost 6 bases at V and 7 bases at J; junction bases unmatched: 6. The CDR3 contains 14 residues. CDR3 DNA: TGTGCCAGCAGGGTCCGACAGGGGGCCCAGCCCCAGCATTTT. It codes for CASRVRQGAQPQHF.

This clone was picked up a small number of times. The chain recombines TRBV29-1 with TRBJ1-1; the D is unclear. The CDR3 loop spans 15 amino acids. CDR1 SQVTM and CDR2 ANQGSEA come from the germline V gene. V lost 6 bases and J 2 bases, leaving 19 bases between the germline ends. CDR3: CSVENEEGRNTEAFF. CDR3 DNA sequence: TGCAGCGTGGAAAATGAGGAAGGGCGAAACACTGAAGCTTTCTTT.

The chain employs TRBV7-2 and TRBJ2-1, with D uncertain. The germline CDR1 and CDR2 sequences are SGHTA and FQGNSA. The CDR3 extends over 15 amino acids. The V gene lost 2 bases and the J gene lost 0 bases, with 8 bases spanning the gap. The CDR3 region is CASSLRTSSYNEQFF. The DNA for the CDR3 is TGTGCCAGCAGCTTAAGAACGAGCTCCTACAATGAGCAGTTCTTC.